The T cell receptor beta chain described here comes from a study of T cells after yellow fever vaccination. Overall study: Preparation of fractions with low cell numbers was performed using SMART-Seq v4 Ultra Low Input.

Study-wide points: At around 96% for CD4 and just over 85% for CD8, most primary-vaccination clones showed up again after the booster. The CD4 compartment and the CD8 compartment contained a small share of clonotypes in common. Any FACS-sorted repertoire could hold abundant clonotypes that contaminate it from the bulk population.

The CDR3 has 14 residues. V gave up 0 bases and J gave up 6 bases; unmatched junction bases: 5. From germline, CDR1 is SGHRS and CDR2 YFSETQ. This clonotype has a handful of counts. Its specificity is not known. TCRdb ran MiXCR on the 5' RACE reads and lists one entry per CDR3 protein. The sample consists of around 320,000 distinct CDR3 sequences, roughly a tenth of them appearing once. The J gene is TRBJ1-1, the V gene TRBV5-1; TRBD1 matches at 7 bases. The sequencing used CD4+ T cells sorted from PBMCs, collected 45 days after the yellow fever booster vaccination. The sequence was obtained from a young man who received the YFV17D yellow fever vaccine. The chain's CDR3 is CASSLESGTAEAFF. The CDR3 nucleotides read TGCGCCAGCAGCTTGGAGTCAGGGACAGCTGAAGCTTTCTTT. The variable domain in full, with the rest retrieved from reference TRBV5-1 and TRBJ1-1, is KAGVTQTPRYLIKTRGQQVTLSCSPISGHRSVSWYQQTPGQGLQFLFEYFSETQRNKGNFPGRFSGRQFSNSRSEMNVSTLELGDSALYLCASSLESGTAEAFFGQGTRLTVV.